What follows is one TCR beta chain and its context. This clonotype was observed many times. No quality values exist for individual bases; no much larger clone is one base distant. These data come from a study of T cells after yellow fever vaccination (dated by TCRdb to between 2019 and 2020). About the full investigation: Using CD3, CD45RA, CCR7 and CD95 staining, memory subsets (EM, EMRA, CM and Tscm) were sorted on a BD FACS Aria III. Libraries from fractions with low cell numbers were prepared with the SMART-Seq v4 Ultra Low Input RNA kit. To follow T-cell clones before and after primary and booster YFV17D yellow fever vaccination, bulk TCR alpha and beta repertoires were sequenced over time. Two healthy male donors, one aged 18 to 29 and one aged 30 to 40 years, made up the cohort. Bulk PBMC replicates and cell subsets were isolated from blood drawn at multiple timepoints before and after both primary and secondary immunization. Sorting of memory subsets took place on days 0, 15 and 45 and at 18 months after primary vaccination, as well as on days 0, 15 and 45 after the 30-year booster. Results and caveats for the whole study, not just this receptor: Only two donors were included in the study, so the extent to which the findings can be generalized is limited. After the booster, most of the clones that had expanded following primary vaccination were detected again (about 95% of CD4 and 80% to 90% of CD8), which suggests that memory was broadly maintained. In the sorted memory subsets on day 0, nearly all vaccine-responding clonotypes were below the level of detection. The secondary T-cell response was found to be weaker but faster than the primary response, with a peak reached on day 5 rather than on day 15. Computational filtering was needed because FACS-sorted repertoires could contain abundant contaminating clonotypes from the bulk population. A small share of clonotypes was detected in both CD4 and CD8 compartments, with the overlap likely arising from convergent recombination.

The treatment or condition label here, explained by the study, means: live attenuated yellow fever vaccine strain. A standard Ficoll-Paque protocol was used to isolate PBMCs from peripheral blood. The RNeasy Micro Kit was used to extract RNA from sorted memory subsets. Sequencing used an Illumina NovaSeq 6000. TCR cDNA was synthesized by 5'RACE template switching, which introduced a universal primer site and unique molecular identifiers. Priming of cDNA synthesis was performed from both the TCR alpha and TCR beta constant segments. Library amplification involved two PCR steps, and the second step added sample barcodes and sequencing adapters. Libraries were sequenced on Illumina HiSeq 2500 (2x100 bp) or NovaSeq (2x150 bp). Per the original workflow: MIGEC was used to demultiplex reads and collapse the reads into UMI consensus sequences, and MiXCR was used for V(D)J alignment. Vaccine-responding clonotypes were defined with edgeR using replicate PBMC samples, requiring FDR below 0.01 and a log2 fold change above 5 up to day 15. CD4 or CD8 identity was assigned to each bulk clonotype according to whether the clonotype was present at higher abundance in the sequenced CD4 repertoire or the sequenced CD8 repertoire. To estimate how each clone was distributed across memory phenotypes, clonotype frequencies in memory subsets were weighted by the numbers of FACS-sorted cells. The public sequencing data were trimmed at Q25 with fastp and processed into clonotypes with MiXCR by TCRdb, which kept only in-frame beta chains. For every CDR3 protein sequence, its rows merge into one entry that carries the most common genes and DNA. TCRdb's processing, not the authors' own work, is the source of the V and J calls. The sample table shows 11,000 to 15,000 distinct CDR3 sequences, and 7.3% are seen once. The ten biggest clones cover less than 2% of the sample.

From a lookup of the germline V gene, CDR1 and CDR2 are SGHAT and FQNNGV. Compared with germline, V lacks 5 bases and J lacks 15 bases; bases without a gene match: 18. Spanning cysteine to phenylalanine, the CDR3 consists of 15 amino acids. The sequence is cut down to CDR3 DNA, 45 bases in frame from base 1. The receptor was isolated from a man aged 18 to 29 who received the YFV17D yellow fever vaccine. The rearranged chain carries TRBV11-2 and TRBJ2-1, with 8 junctional bases fitting TRBD2. Material: PBMCs, either bulk or a sorted T-cell subset (CD4+, CD8+, memory, or dextramer-sorted; not recorded which), obtained on the day of the yellow fever booster vaccination. The nucleotide sequence is TGTGCCAGCAGCCACAGCGGGGGCCCCGTCCGGGGAGGGTTCTTC. The translation is CASSHSGGPVRGGFF.